This TCR beta chain was observed in a study of cytomegalovirus exposure and HLA in healthy donors. Study conclusions and caveats: It was taken for granted in presence/absence analyses that sequencing depth across donors was roughly uniform. Earlier analysis found most TCR beta V segments productive about 87% or about 30% of the time. Among donors in an Asian-associated ancestry cluster, a later analysis reportedly found fewer N-insertions than the approximately 700-donor mean. The authors later found HLA-associated TCR beta chains more clonally expanded than equally common others.

Both 60 Vbeta primers and 13 Jbeta primers went into the PCR. The method was immunoSEQ multiplex PCR; TCRdb's version includes in-frame clones alone and lacks a portion of them. There are roughly 170,000 clones in the sample; 80% occur only once, and 6% to 7.5% lies in the top ten. The V segment lost 8 bases and the J segment 1 base; nucleotides outside the gene matches: 10. Germline CDR1 MNHNY, CDR2 SVGAGI (reference sequence). The CDR3 consists of 15 residues. A remark on this clone: Its target is not known.

Source material: PBMCs. This TCR was recovered from a man aged 30 to 39 in good health and CMV-seropositive. This chain joins TRBV6-6 and TRBJ1-2; 7 nucleotides align to TRBD1. CDR3 nucleotide sequence: TGTGCCAGCCGCATGGCCAGGGGGGATAACTATGGCTACACCTTC. Translation: CASRMARGDNYGYTF.